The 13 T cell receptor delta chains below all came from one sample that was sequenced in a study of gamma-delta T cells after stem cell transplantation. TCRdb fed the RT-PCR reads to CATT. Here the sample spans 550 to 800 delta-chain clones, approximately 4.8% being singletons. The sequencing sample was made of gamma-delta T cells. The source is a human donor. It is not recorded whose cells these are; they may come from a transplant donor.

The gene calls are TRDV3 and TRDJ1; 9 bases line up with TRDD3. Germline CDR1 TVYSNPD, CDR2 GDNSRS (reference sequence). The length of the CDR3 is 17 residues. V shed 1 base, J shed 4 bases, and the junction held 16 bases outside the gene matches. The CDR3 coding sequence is TGTGCCTTTAAAACACGGGAGCTGGGGGATCGAATCGATAAACTCATCTTT. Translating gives CAFKTRELGDRIDKLIF.

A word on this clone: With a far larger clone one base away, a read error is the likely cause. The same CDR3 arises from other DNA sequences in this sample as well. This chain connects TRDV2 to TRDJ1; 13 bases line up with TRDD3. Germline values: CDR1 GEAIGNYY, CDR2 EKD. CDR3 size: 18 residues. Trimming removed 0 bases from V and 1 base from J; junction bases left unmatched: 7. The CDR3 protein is CACDTVGTGGYATDKLIF. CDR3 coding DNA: TGTGCCTGTGACACCGTTGGTACTGGGGGATACGCCACCGATAAACTCATCTTT.

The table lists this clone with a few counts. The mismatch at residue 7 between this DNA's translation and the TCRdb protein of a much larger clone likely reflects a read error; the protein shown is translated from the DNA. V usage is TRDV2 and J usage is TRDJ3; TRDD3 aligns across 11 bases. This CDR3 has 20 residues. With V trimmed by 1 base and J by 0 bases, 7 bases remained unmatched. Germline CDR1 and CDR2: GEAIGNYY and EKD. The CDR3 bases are TGTGCCTGTGACACGTCGAGCACTGGGGGATACTCCTGGGACACCCGACAGATGTTTTTC. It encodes CACDTSSTGGYSWDTRQMFF.

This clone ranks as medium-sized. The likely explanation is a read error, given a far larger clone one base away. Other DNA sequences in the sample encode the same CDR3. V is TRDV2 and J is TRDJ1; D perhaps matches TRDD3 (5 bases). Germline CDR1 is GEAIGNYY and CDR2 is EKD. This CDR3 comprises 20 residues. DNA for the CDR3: TGTGCCTGCGACACCCTGGTTTTCTCCGACTTACTGGAGGACACCGATAAACTCATCTTT. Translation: CACDTLVFSDLLEDTDKLIF.

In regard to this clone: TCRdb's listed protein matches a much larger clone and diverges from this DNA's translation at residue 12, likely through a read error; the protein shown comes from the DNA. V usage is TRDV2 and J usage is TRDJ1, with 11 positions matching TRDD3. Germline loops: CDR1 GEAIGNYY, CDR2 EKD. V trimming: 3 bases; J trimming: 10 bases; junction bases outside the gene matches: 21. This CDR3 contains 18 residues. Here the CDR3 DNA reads TGTGCCTGTGACCGACTTTTACTGGGGGATAGCCTTAGGAAGAGACTCATCTTT. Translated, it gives CACDRLLLGDSLRKRLIF.

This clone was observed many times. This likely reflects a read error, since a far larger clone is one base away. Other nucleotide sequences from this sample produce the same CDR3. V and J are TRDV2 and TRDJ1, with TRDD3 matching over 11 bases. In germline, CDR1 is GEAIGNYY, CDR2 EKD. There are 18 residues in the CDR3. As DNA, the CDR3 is TGCGCCTGTGACCGACTTTTACTGGGGGATAGCCCTAGGAAGAGACTCATCTTT. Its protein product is CACDRLLLGDSPRKRLIF.

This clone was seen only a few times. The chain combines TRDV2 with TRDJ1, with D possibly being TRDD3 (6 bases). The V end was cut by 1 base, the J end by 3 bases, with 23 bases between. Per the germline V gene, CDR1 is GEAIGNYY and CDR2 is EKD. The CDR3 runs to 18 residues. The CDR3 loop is CACDTINAGDLPPDKLIF. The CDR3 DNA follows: TGTGCCTGTGACACGATCAACGCTGGGGACCTCCCCCCCGATAAACTCATCTTT.

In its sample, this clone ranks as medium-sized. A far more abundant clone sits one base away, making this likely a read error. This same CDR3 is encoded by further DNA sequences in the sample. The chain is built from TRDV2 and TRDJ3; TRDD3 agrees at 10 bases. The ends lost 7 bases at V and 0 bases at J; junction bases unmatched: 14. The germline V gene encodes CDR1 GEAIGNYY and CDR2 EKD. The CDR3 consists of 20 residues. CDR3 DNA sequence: TGTGCCTGCGACGTTCTGGGGGATAGTCGTGGCTCCTGGGACACCCGACAGATGTTTTTC. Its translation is CACDVLGDSRGSWDTRQMFF.

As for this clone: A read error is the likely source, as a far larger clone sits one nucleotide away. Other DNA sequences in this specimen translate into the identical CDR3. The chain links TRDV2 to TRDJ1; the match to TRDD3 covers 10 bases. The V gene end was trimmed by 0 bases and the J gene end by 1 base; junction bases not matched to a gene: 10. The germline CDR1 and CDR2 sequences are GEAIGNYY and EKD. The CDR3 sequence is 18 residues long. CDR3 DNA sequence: TGTGCCTGTGACACCGTCGGTACCGGGGGATACGCCACCGATAAACTCATCTTT. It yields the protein CACDTVGTGGYATDKLIF.

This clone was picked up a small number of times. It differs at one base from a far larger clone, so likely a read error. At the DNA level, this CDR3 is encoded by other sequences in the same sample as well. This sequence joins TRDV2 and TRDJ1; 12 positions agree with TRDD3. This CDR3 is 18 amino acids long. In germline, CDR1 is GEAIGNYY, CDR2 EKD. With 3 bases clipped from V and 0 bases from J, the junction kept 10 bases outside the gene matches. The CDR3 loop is CACDPVLGDTGYTDKLIF. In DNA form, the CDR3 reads TGTGCCTGTGACCCCGTGCTGGGGGATACGGGGTACACCGATAAACTCATCTTT.

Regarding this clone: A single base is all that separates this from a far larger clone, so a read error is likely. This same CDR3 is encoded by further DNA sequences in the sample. In nucleotides, the CDR3 is TGTGCCTGTGACACGTCGGGCACCGGGGGATACTCCTGGGACACCCGACAGATGTTTTTC. Amino acid sequence: CACDTSGTGGYSWDTRQMFF. The chain recombines TRDV2 with TRDJ3, with 8 bases lining up with TRDD3. Germline loops: CDR1 GEAIGNYY, CDR2 EKD. This CDR3 is 20 amino acids long. J gave up 0 bases and V 1 base, and 10 bases lay outside the gene matches.

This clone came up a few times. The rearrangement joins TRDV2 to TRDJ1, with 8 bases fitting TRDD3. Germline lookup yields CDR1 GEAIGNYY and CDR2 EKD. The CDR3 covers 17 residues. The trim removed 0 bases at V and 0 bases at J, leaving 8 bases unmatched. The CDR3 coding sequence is TGTGCCTGTGACACCCTGGGGGAGACAAGGTACACCGATAAACTCATCTTT. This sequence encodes CACDTLGETRYTDKLIF.

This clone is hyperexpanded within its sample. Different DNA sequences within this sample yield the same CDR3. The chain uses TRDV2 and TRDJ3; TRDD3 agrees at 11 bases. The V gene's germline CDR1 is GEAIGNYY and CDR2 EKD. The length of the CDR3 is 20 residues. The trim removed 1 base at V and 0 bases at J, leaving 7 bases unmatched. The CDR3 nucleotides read TGTGCCTGTGACACGTCGGGCACTGGGGGATACTCCTGGGACACCCGACAGATGTTTTTC. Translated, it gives CACDTSGTGGYSWDTRQMFF.